This TCR beta chain stems from a study of PD-1 and CTLA-4 blockade in melanoma. This CDR3 has 14 residues. Germline assignment: CDR1 MNHEY and CDR2 SVGEGT. V lost 2 bases, J lost 7 bases, and 14 bases lay in between. Clones were read by immunoSEQ multiplex PCR, and TCRdb kept only the in-frame ones, dropping some. This sample carries about 32,000 clones, about 88% of them seen once, and the ten largest clones take 5% to 6.5%. Sequencing was performed on CD8+ T cells from peripheral blood, taken from a patient given anti-PD-1 treatment. The clonotype originates from a human donor with melanoma. V is TRBV6-2 or TRBV6-3 and J is TRBJ1-1; D uncertain. The CDR3 sequence: CASSYSPIEHEAFF. The DNA for the CDR3 is TGTGCCAGCAGTTACAGCCCCATTGAGCATGAAGCTTTCTTT.